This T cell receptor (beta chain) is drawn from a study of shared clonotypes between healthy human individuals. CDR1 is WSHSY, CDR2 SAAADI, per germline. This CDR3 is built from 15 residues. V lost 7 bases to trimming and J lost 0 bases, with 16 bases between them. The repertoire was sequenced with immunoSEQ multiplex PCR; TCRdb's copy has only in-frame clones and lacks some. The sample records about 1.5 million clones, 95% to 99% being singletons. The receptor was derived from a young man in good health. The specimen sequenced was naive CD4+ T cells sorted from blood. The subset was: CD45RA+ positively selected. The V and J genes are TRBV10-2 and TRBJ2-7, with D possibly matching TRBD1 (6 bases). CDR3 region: CASKRRDTSSYEQYF. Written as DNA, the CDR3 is TGCGCCAGCAAGCGCCGGGACACGAGCTCCTACGAGCAGTACTTC.